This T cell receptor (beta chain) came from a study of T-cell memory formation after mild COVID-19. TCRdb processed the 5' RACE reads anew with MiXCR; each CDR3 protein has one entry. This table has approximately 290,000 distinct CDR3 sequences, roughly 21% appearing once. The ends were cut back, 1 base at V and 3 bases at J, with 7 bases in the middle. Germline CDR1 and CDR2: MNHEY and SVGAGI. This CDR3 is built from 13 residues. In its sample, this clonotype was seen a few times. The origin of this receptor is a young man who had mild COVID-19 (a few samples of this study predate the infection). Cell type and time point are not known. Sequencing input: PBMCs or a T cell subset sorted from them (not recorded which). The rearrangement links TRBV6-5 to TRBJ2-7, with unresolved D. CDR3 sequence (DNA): TGTGCCAGCAGTTACTACAGAAACTACGAGCAGTACTTC. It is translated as CASSYYRNYEQYF.